Each of the 22 T cell receptor beta chains below was sequenced from the same sample in a study of blood T cell repertoires in COVID-19. Here immunoSEQ multiplex PCR was the method, and the copy in TCRdb shows in-frame clones only, minus some. This table holds just over 150,000 clones, 75% to 90% found once. Sequencing used peripheral blood. The receptors shown here come from a man in his sixties with acute or convalescent COVID-19.

CDR3 sequence: CASSEDAFSEAFF. The CDR3 nucleotides are TGTGCCAGTAGTGAAGATGCTTTCAGTGAAGCTTTCTTT. J is TRBJ1-1 and V is TRBV19; D call uncertain. V dropped 5 bases and J dropped 7 bases, with 14 bases sitting between them. The CDR3 is 13 residues long. The germline gives CDR1 LNHDA, CDR2 SQIVND (reference sequence).

This clone was recorded only once. The rearrangement joins TRBV7-2 to TRBJ2-3, with D unresolved. V was trimmed by 2 bases and J by 1 base, leaving 13 bases between them. The CDR3 has 16 amino acids. Germline V CDR1 and CDR2: SGHTA, FQGNSA. The CDR3 here is CASSLFALVRTDTQYF. CDR3 sequence (DNA): TGTGCCAGCAGCTTATTTGCGCTAGTTCGCACAGATACGCAGTATTTT. Full variable domain (remainder filled in from reference TRBV7-2 and TRBJ2-3): GAGVSQSPSNKVTEKGKDVELRCDPISGHTALYWYRQSLGQGLEFLIYFQGNSAPDKSGLPSDRFSAERTGGSVSTLTIQRTQQEDSAVYLCASSLFALVRTDTQYFGPGTRLTVL.

The genes are TRBV20-1 and TRBJ2-3, with 8 bases fitting TRBD1. The CDR3 has 14 residues. Losses at the gene ends were 3 bases for V and 6 bases for J; bases not matched to a gene: 8. CDR1 is DFQATT, CDR2 SNEGSKA, per germline (reference sequence). The CDR3 sequence: CSASRTGGMDTQYF. The CDR3 DNA sequence: TGCAGTGCTAGTCGCACAGGGGGTATGGATACGCAGTATTTT.

Written as DNA, the CDR3 is TGTGCCAGCAGGGGGACTAGCGGGGCTACGCAGTATTTT. Protein: CASRGTSGATQYF. This chain joins TRBV3-1 (or the pseudogene TRBV3-2) and TRBJ2-3; 13 bases agree with TRBD2. V was clipped by 6 bases and J by 8 bases; unmatched bases: 2. Germline assignment: CDR1 LGHDT and CDR2 YNNKEL (reference sequence). This CDR3 region has 13 residues.

The rearrangement uses TRBV4-2 and TRBJ2-7; 9 nucleotides line up with TRBD2. The CDR3 spans 16 residues. V lost 1 base, J lost 6 bases, and 10 bases stayed unmatched. CDR1 and CDR2 from the germline V gene are LGHNA and YNFKEQ. In DNA form, the CDR3 reads TGTGCCAGCAGCCAAGTAGGCGGGGGGGCGGGATTCGAGCAGTACTTC. Protein product: CASSQVGGGAGFEQYF.

The V call is TRBV6-2 or TRBV6-3, the J call TRBJ1-6; 10 bases align to TRBD1. The junction had 4 bases not matched to a gene; V was cut back by 6 bases and J by 8 bases. This CDR3 is 14 amino acids long. The germline gives CDR1 MNHEY, CDR2 SVGEGT. The DNA of the CDR3 is TGTGCCAGCAGCGGACAGGGGGTTTATTCACCCCTCCACTTT. As protein: CASSGQGVYSPLHF.

The CDR3 protein is CASSSGQTFNSPLHF. In nucleotides, the CDR3 is TGTGCCAGCAGCTCGGGACAGACTTTTAATTCACCCCTCCACTTT. V and J are TRBV7-2 and TRBJ1-6; 7 nucleotides agree with TRBD1. The CDR3 runs 15 residues. V dropped 4 bases and J dropped 6; count of bases not matched to a gene: 6. CDR1 is SGHTA and CDR2 is FQGNSA in the germline V gene.

This clone came up many times. The V and J genes are TRBV6-5 and TRBJ1-2, with D tentatively TRBD1 (6 bases). V lost 0 bases to trimming and J lost 2 bases, with 7 bases between them. Germline values: CDR1 MNHEY, CDR2 SVGAGI. This CDR3 contains 14 residues. CDR3 protein: CASSYSTGNYGYTF. Written as DNA, the CDR3 is TGTGCCAGCAGTTACTCGACAGGAAACTATGGCTACACCTTC.

This rearrangement joins TRBV5-4 to TRBJ1-1; a weak D match, TRBD1 (6 bases). Trimming took off 1 base at V and 1 base at J, with 8 bases between the two ends. The CDR3 is 14 residues long. Germline CDR1 SGHNT, CDR2 YYREEE (reference sequence). In nucleotides, the CDR3 is TGTGCCAGCAGCTTGAGACAGGCGAACACTGAAGCTTTCTTT. It codes for CASSLRQANTEAFF. The entire variable domain, with the rest obtained from reference TRBV5-4 and TRBJ1-1, is as follows: ETGVTQSPTHLIKTRGQQVTLRCSSQSGHNTVSWYQQALGQGPQFIFQYYREEENGRGNFPPRFSGLQFPNYSSELNVNALELDDSALYLCASSLRQANTEAFFGQGTRLTVV.

Note on this clone: At one of its ends the junction is not consistent with the germline gene, which may arise from a read error. This chain links TRBV5-1 with TRBJ2-3; 12 positions agree with TRBD1. CDR3 length equals 14 residues. The germline V gene has CDR1 SGHRS and CDR2 YFSETQ. CDR3 DNA sequence: TGCGCCAGCTTCGGGACAGGGGGCGCAGACACGCAGTATTTT. Its protein product is CASFGTGGADTQYF.

The chain uses TRBV7-9 and TRBJ1-1; D is possibly TRBD1 (5 bases). Germline V lookup: CDR1 SEHNR, CDR2 FQNEAQ (reference sequence). The CDR3 loop spans 13 amino acids. With 5 bases removed from V and 7 bases from J, the gap between germline ends came to 14 bases. CDR3 sequence reads: CASSRGHAYEAFF. The DNA for the CDR3 is TGTGCCAGCAGCCGCGGACATGCCTATGAAGCTTTCTTT.

J is TRBJ2-3 and V is TRBV28; a weak D match, TRBD2 (5 bases). The CDR3 is 16 amino acids. Trimming left V 2 bases short and J 4 bases short, with 16 bases between. The V gene's germline CDR1 is MDHEN and CDR2 SYDVKM. The CDR3: CASSLSGGAGADTQYF. In DNA, the CDR3 is TGTGCCAGCAGTTTAAGCGGAGGCGCCGGGGCAGATACGCAGTATTTT.

V is TRBV6-5 and J is TRBJ1-1; D might be TRBD1 (6 bases). CDR1 and CDR2 from the germline V gene are MNHEY and SVGAGI. CDR3 length: 15 residues. V shed 6 bases and J shed 0 bases, with 14 bases lying between them. CDR3 nucleotide sequence: TGTGCCAGCAGCCCCAGGGGATCGATGAACACTGAAGCTTTCTTT. As protein: CASSPRGSMNTEAFF.

This clone was picked up one time. The V gene is TRBV11-2, the J gene TRBJ2-5, with 8 bases matching TRBD1. Per the germline V gene, CDR1 is SGHAT and CDR2 is FQNNGV. V trimming: 5 bases; J trimming: 2 bases; junction bases outside the gene matches: 10. The CDR3 runs 16 residues. CDR3 region: CASSTGQGVQQETQYF. CDR3 nucleotide sequence: TGTGCCAGCAGCACAGGACAGGGCGTTCAGCAAGAGACCCAGTACTTC. The variable domain in full, with the rest retrieved from reference TRBV11-2 and TRBJ2-5, is EAGVAQSPRYKIIEKRQSVAFWCNPISGHATLYWYQQILGQGPKLLIQFQNNGVVDDSQLPKDRFSAERLKGVDSTLKIQPAKLEDSAVYLCASSTGQGVQQETQYFGPGTRLLVL.

The chain links TRBV27 to TRBJ2-7; D is possibly TRBD1 (6 bases). Per the germline V gene, CDR1 is MNHEY and CDR2 is SMNVEV (reference sequence). V was trimmed by 6 bases and J by 5 bases, leaving 17 bases between them. This CDR3 is 14 amino acids long. CDR3 nucleotides: TGTGCCAGCAGGCTAGCAGGGGTCTCGGACGAGCAGTACTTC. Protein sequence: CASRLAGVSDEQYF.

The chain employs TRBV28 and TRBJ2-2, with TRBD2 identical over 10 bases. Germline CDR1 reads MDHEN; CDR2 reads SYDVKM. The CDR3 runs to 17 residues. Unmatched junction bases numbered 9, after V lost 6 bases and J lost 2 bases. The CDR3 DNA sequence: TGTGCCAGCAGCCGCACCGGACTAGCGGAAAACACCGGGGAGCTGTTTTTT. Its translation: CASSRTGLAENTGELFF.

The rearrangement joins TRBV25-1 to TRBJ2-1; D gene uncertain. The V end was cut by 4 bases, the J end by 13 bases, with 11 bases between. From germline, CDR1 is MGHDK and CDR2 SYGVNS. The CDR3 length is 11 residues. CDR3 nucleotides: TGTGCCAGCAGTGGTGATAAACAACAGTTCTTC. Its translation is CASSGDKQQFF.

The V call is TRBV10-3, the J call TRBJ2-3; 13 nucleotides line up with TRBD2. Germline CDR1 is ENHRY and CDR2 is SYGVKD. Trimming took 6 bases from V and 4 from J; bases not matched to a gene: 4. CDR3 length: 15 amino acids. CDR3: CAISPGLAGSDTQYF. CDR3 DNA sequence: TGTGCCATCAGCCCGGGACTAGCGGGATCAGATACGCAGTATTTT.

The rearrangement links TRBV30 to TRBJ1-3; the D gene is possibly TRBD1 (5 bases). Trimming shortened V by 0 bases and J by 0 bases, and 12 bases separated the two germline ends. Germline V gives CDR1 GTSNPN, CDR2 SVGIG (reference sequence). The CDR3 has 16 amino acids. The CDR3 bases are TGTGCCTGGAGTGTACTGTCAGGGATCTCTGGAAACACCATATATTTT. Amino acid sequence: CAWSVLSGISGNTIYF.

V usage is TRBV3-1 (or the pseudogene TRBV3-2) and J usage is TRBJ1-5, with D unresolved. Trimming took 1 base from V and 2 from J, leaving 6 bases between them. The germline CDR1 and CDR2 sequences are LGHDT and YNNKEL (reference sequence). The CDR3 contains 14 residues. CDR3 protein: CASSQGAGNQPQHF. DNA of the CDR3: TGTGCCAGCAGCCAAGGAGCGGGCAATCAGCCCCAGCATTTT.

The chain is built from TRBV19 and TRBJ2-1; 9 bases fit TRBD1. This CDR3 contains 17 residues. V lost 3 bases, J lost 2 bases, and 8 bases stayed unmatched. Germline V gene lookup returns CDR1 LNHDA and CDR2 SQIVND (reference sequence). This CDR3 is CASSMPAWTGAYNEQFF. In DNA, the CDR3 is TGTGCCAGTAGTATGCCCGCCTGGACAGGGGCCTACAATGAGCAGTTCTTC.

The gene calls are TRBV5-1 and TRBJ2-1, with 7 positions matching TRBD2. The ends lost 0 bases at V and 8 bases at J; junction bases unmatched: 11. This CDR3 comprises 16 residues. From germline, CDR1 is SGHRS and CDR2 YFSETQ. In DNA form, the CDR3 reads TGCGCCAGCAGCTTGGATCTAGCGGCCACCTTACATGAGCAGTTCTTC. This sequence encodes CASSLDLAATLHEQFF.